This TCR beta chain comes out of a study of T cells in Graves' hyperthyroidism and ophthalmopathy. Researchers took RNA transcripts and amplified the TCR beta CDR3 regions from them. The HTBI primer set drove a first-round RT-PCR of the TCR CDR3. TCRdb independently ran MiXCR on the multiplex PCR reads; one entry per CDR3 protein. This sample carries about 260,000 distinct CDR3 sequences, approximately 20% of them seen once, and the ten largest clones take under 65%. Trimming took 3 bases from V and 2 from J, leaving 11 bases between them. Germline loops: CDR1 SGDLS, CDR2 YYNGEE. There are 14 residues in the CDR3. This clonotype was seen more than once but under ten times.

Sequenced sample: blood. The clonotype was recovered from a man younger than 40 with Graves' ophthalmopathy. V is TRBV9 and J is TRBJ2-5; D is possibly TRBD2 (6 bases). In DNA form, the CDR3 reads TGTGCCAGCAGCGCCACTAGCCGGCAAGAGACCCAGTACTTC. Amino acid sequence: CASSATSRQETQYF.